This TCR beta chain originates from a study of T cell responses to AZD1222 COVID-19 vaccine. Comments on this clone: What it binds is unknown.

Clones were read by immunoSEQ multiplex PCR, and TCRdb kept only the in-frame ones, dropping some. The repertoire holds approximately 150,000 clones, more than 80% seen once, with around 8% in the top ten. Study-wide results and caveats: Of spike-specific TCRs, nearly half reportedly target regions left unmutated in variants. Spike-specific TCR breadth and depth were elevated following two AZD1222 doses. Donors, mostly white British, included more females; clonal diversity was possibly underestimated. Repertoire sampling happened only post peak T cell response.

CDR3 length: 15 amino acids. CDR1 MNHNS and CDR2 SASEGT come from the germline V gene. The V and J ends lost 2 bases and 2 bases, in that order; junction bases with no gene match: 0. The sequence derives from an adult who received the MenACWY meningococcal vaccine as a control. This chain joins TRBV6-1 and TRBJ2-5; 12 bases line up with TRBD2. The input for sequencing was peripheral blood, taken 28 days after the second dose of the MenACWY control vaccine. CDR3 sequence (DNA): TGTGCCAGCAGTGAACTAGCGGGGGGGCAAGAGACCCAGTACTTC. This encodes CASSELAGGQETQYF.